This entry describes one TCR beta chain. Antigen: not known. The data are from a study of OX40 agonist ivuxolimab in advanced cancers. Study in general: Patients got intravenous ivuxolimab at 0.01 to 10 mg/kg every 2 weeks. Study results and caveats: There was clonal expansion of CD4+ and CD8+ blood T cells by week 6 at 0.1 to 3.0 mg/kg.

Some clones are missing from TCRdb's copy, which holds only in-frame ones; the method was immunoSEQ multiplex PCR. The table lists around 97,000 clones, around 85% of them singletons. Germline V gene data show CDR1 as SNHLY and CDR2 as FYNNEI. The length of the CDR3 is 14 residues. Trimming removed 6 bases from V and 0 bases from J, with 9 bases in between. Anyone with autoimmune disease history or systemic immunosuppression was excluded. Sequenced here: CD4+ or CD8+ T cells sorted from blood, sampled in a trial of the OX40 agonist ivuxolimab. The gene calls are TRBV2 and TRBJ2-1; D is unresolved. The TCR comes from an adult with an advanced solid tumor such as melanoma, head and neck, liver or kidney cancer. For the CDR3, the DNA is TGTGCCAGCAGGCCGACGAGCTCCTACAATGAGCAGTTCTTC. Its translation is CASRPTSSYNEQFF. The full variable domain, completed using reference TRBV2 and TRBJ2-1, is EPEVTQTPSHQVTQMGQEVILRCVPISNHLYFYWYRQILGQKVEFLVSFYNNEISEKSEIFDDQFSVERPDGSNFTLKIRSTKLEDSAMYFCASRPTSSYNEQFFGPGTRLTVL.